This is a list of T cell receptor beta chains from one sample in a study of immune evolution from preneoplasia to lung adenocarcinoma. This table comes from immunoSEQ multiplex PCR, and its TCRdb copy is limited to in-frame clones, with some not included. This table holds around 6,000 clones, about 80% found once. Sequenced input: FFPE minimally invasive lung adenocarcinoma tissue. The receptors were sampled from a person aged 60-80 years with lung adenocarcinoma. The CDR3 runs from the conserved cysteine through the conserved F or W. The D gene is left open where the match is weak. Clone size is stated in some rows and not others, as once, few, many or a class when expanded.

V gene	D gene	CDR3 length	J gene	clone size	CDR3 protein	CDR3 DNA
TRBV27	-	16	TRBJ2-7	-	CASSLASTGSLYEQYF	TGTGCCAGCAGTTTAGCGTCGACAGGATCCCTCTACGAGCAGTACTTC
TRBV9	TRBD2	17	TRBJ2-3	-	CASSVLSGSVSTDTQYF	TGTGCCAGCAGCGTACTAAGCGGGAGTGTTAGCACAGATACGCAGTATTTT
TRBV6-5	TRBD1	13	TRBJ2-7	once	CASSLTGAGEQYF	TGTGCCAGCAGTTTGACAGGGGCCGGCGAGCAGTACTTC
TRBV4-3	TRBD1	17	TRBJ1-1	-	CASSQGPDSRQGTEAFF	TGCGCCAGCAGCCAAGGGCCGGATTCTCGACAGGGTACTGAAGCTTTCTTT
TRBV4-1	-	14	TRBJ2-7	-	CASSHRTATYEQYF	TGCGCCAGCAGCCACCGGACAGCTACCTACGAGCAGTACTTC
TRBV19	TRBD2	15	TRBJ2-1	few	CASRDSGRAPNEQFF	TGTGCCAGTAGGGATAGCGGGAGGGCCCCCAATGAGCAGTTCTTC
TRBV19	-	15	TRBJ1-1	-	CASSIGAGSTAEAFF	TGTGCCAGTAGTATAGGTGCGGGATCGACGGCTGAAGCTTTCTTT
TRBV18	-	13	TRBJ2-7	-	CASSLGTPGEQYF	TGTGCCAGCTCACTCGGGACTCCGGGGGAGCAGTACTTC
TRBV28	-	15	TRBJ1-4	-	CASREGGAVGEKLFF	TGTGCCAGCAGAGAAGGGGGGGCAGTAGGGGAAAAACTGTTTTTT
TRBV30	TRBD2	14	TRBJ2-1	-	CAWSWTSGGNEQFF	TGTGCCTGGAGTTGGACTAGCGGGGGTAATGAGCAGTTCTTC
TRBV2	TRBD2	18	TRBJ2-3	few	CASRTLLKTSGSTDTQYF	TGTGCCAGCAGGACCCTCCTGAAGACTAGCGGGAGCACAGATACGCAGTATTTT
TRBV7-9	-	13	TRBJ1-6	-	CAYRLQDDSPLHF	TGTGCCTACCGGTTGCAGGACGATTCACCCCTCCACTTT
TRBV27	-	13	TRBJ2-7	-	CASSPDTSYEQYF	TGTGCCAGCAGCCCGGACACTTCCTACGAGCAGTACTTC
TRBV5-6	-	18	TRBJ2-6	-	CASSLFRGLFAGANVLTF	TGTGCCAGCAGCTTGTTTAGGGGCCTCTTTGCCGGGGCCAACGTCCTGACTTTC
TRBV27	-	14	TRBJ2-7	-	CASTPRGGINEQYF	TGTGCCAGCACCCCTAGGGGGGGGATCAACGAGCAGTACTTC
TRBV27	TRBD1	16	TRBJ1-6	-	CASSLRYTGVNSPLHF	TGTGCCAGCAGTTTACGGTATACAGGGGTTAATTCACCCCTCCACTTT
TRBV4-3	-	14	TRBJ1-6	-	CASSPGPYNSPLHF	TGCGCCAGCAGCCCGGGCCCTTATAATTCACCCCTCCACTTT
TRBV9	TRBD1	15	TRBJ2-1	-	CASSVSSGQTHEQFF	TGTGCCAGCAGCGTCTCGTCGGGACAGACCCATGAGCAGTTCTTC
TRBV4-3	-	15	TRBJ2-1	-	CASSQGGRNSNEQFF	TGCGCCAGCAGCCAAGGGGGACGTAATTCCAATGAGCAGTTCTTC
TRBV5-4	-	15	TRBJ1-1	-	CASSPLAGWNTEAFF	TGTGCCAGCAGCCCCCTGGCAGGGTGGAACACTGAAGCTTTCTTT
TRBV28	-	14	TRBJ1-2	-	CASRPTVLNYGYTF	TGTGCCAGCAGACCGACAGTTCTCAACTATGGCTACACCTTC
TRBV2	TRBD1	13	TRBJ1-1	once	CASNHRGSTEAFF	TGTGCCAGCAACCACAGGGGGTCCACTGAAGCTTTCTTT
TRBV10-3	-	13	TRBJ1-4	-	CAISADPYEKLFF	TGTGCCATCAGTGCTGACCCATATGAAAAACTGTTTTTT
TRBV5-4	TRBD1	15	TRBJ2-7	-	CASSPKGDRGHEQYF	TGTGCCAGCAGCCCAAAGGGGGACAGGGGCCACGAGCAGTACTTC
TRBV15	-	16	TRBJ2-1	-	CATSRGTRQAWNEQFF	TGTGCCACCAGCAGGGGAACTCGTCAGGCCTGGAATGAGCAGTTCTTC
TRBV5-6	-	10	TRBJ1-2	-	CASISLGYTF	TGTGCCAGCATTTCCCTAGGCTACACCTTC
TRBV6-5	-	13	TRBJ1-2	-	CASSYGGSGGYTF	TGTGCCAGCAGTTACGGGGGTTCGGGAGGCTACACCTTC
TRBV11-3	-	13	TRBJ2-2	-	CASSLEATGELFF	TGTGCCAGCAGCTTAGAGGCCACCGGGGAGCTGTTTTTT
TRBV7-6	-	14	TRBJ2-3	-	CASSSWSYADTQYF	TGTGCCAGCAGCTCCTGGTCCTACGCAGATACGCAGTATTTT
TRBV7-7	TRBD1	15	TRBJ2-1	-	CASSIGTGGLLEQFF	TGTGCTAGCAGCATCGGGACAGGGGGTCTTCTTGAGCAGTTCTTC
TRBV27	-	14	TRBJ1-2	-	CASSFGRTAGGYTF	TGTGCCAGCAGTTTCGGTAGGACCGCAGGGGGCTACACCTTC
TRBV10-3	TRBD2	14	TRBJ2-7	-	CAISQVEAGDEQYF	TGTGCCATCTCACAAGTTGAGGCGGGGGACGAGCAGTACTTC
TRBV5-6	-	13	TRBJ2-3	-	CASSLGSTDTQYF	TGTGCCAGCAGCTTGGGCAGCACAGATACGCAGTATTTT
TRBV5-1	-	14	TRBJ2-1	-	CASSTGQEQGEQFF	TGCGCCAGCAGCACTGGGCAGGAACAAGGTGAGCAGTTCTTC
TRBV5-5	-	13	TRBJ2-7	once	CASSPGWGNEQYF	TGTGCCAGCAGCCCCGGGTGGGGGAACGAGCAGTACTTC
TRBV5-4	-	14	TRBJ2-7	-	CASSLVELNGEQYF	TGTGCCAGCAGCTTGGTGGAGCTTAATGGCGAGCAGTACTTC
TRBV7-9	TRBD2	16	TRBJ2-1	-	CASSFRTSGQYNEQFF	TGTGCCAGCAGCTTCAGGACTAGCGGTCAATACAATGAGCAGTTCTTC
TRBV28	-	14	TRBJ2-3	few	CASSLSVTADTQYF	TGTGCCAGCAGTTTATCCGTTACCGCGGATACGCAGTATTTT
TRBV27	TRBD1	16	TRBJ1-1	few	CASSPDRVRVNTEAFF	TGTGCCAGCAGTCCAGACAGGGTTAGGGTGAACACTGAAGCTTTCTTT
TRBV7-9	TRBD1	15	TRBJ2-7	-	CASSFGTGGGLEQYF	TGTGCCAGCAGCTTCGGGACAGGGGGGGGCCTCGAGCAGTACTTC
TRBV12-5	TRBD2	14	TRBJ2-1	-	CASSSSGFYNEQFF	TGTGCTAGTTCAAGTAGCGGGTTCTACAATGAGCAGTTCTTC
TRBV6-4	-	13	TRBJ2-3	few	CASSPAATDTQYF	TGTGCCAGCAGTCCGGCCGCCACAGATACGCAGTATTTT
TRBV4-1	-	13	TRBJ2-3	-	CASSPGEADTQYF	TGCGCCAGCAGCCCGGGGGAGGCAGATACGCAGTATTTT
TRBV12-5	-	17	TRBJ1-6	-	CASGLPKERDGYSPLHF	TGTGCTAGTGGTTTGCCCAAAGAGAGGGACGGCTATTCACCCCTCCACTTT
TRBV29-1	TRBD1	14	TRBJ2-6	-	CSALTGSGANVLTF	TGCAGCGCTTTGACAGGGAGTGGGGCCAACGTCCTGACTTTC
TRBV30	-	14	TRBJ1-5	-	CAWDHEGYHQPQHF	TGTGCCTGGGACCACGAAGGGTATCATCAGCCCCAGCATTTT
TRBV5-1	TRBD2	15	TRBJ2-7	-	CASSPPGLHAYEQYF	TGCGCCAGCAGTCCCCCGGGACTACATGCTTACGAGCAGTACTTC
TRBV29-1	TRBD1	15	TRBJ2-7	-	CSVLTGVRSPYEQYF	TGCAGCGTTCTGACAGGGGTGAGGTCCCCCTACGAGCAGTACTTC
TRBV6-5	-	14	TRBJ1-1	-	CASSSPGIDTEAFF	TGTGCCAGCAGTTCCCCAGGGATCGACACTGAAGCTTTCTTT
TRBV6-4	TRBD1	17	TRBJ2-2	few	CASSRSTGGINTGELFF	TGTGCCAGCAGTCGCTCAACAGGGGGTATCAACACCGGGGAGCTGTTTTTT
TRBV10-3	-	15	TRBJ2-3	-	CAIPDGVAPTDTQYF	TGTGCCATCCCCGACGGAGTGGCCCCCACAGATACGCAGTATTTT
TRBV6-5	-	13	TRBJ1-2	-	CASSPARTYGYTF	TGTGCCAGCAGCCCAGCAAGGACATATGGCTACACCTTC
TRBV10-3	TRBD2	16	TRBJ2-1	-	CAISELASGSYNEQFF	TGTGCCATCAGTGAGTTGGCTAGCGGGAGCTACAATGAGCAGTTCTTC
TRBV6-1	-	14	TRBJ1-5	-	CASMGGGESQPQHF	TGTGCCAGCATGGGGGGCGGTGAGAGTCAGCCCCAGCATTTT
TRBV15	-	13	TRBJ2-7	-	CATSRDLTYEQYF	TGTGCCACCAGCAGAGATTTAACCTACGAGCAGTACTTC